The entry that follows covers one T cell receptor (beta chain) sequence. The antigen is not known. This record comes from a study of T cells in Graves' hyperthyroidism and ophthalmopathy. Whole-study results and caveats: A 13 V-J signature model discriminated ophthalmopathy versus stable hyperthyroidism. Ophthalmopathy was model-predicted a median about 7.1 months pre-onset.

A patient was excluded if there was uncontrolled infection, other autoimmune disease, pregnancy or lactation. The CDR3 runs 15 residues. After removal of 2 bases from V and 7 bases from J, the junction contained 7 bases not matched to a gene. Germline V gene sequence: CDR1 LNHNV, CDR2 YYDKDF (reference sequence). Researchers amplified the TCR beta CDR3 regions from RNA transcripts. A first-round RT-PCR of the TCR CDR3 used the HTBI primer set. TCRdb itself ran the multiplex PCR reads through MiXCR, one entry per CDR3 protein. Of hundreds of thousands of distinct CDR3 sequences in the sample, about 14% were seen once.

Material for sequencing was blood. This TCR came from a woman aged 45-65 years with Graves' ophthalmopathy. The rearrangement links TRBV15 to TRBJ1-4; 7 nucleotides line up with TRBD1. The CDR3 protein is CATSRSSGQTEKLFF. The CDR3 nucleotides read TGTGCCACCAGCAGAAGTTCGGGACAGACTGAAAAACTGTTTTTT. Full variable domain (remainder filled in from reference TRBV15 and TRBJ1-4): DAMVIQNPRYQVTQFGKPVTLSCSQTLNHNVMYWYQQKSSQAPKLLFHYYDKDFNNEADTPDNFQSRRPNTSFCFLDIRSPGLGDTAMYLCATSRSSGQTEKLFFGSGTQLSVL.